This T cell receptor (beta chain) was profiled in a study of cytomegalovirus exposure and HLA in healthy donors. Study details: T cells numbering about 200 million yielded fewer than 140 million unique TCR beta sequences in an earlier analysis. The study, taken as a whole, reports: Later on, an analysis tied approximately 17,000 TCR beta sequences to HLA alleles at 0.05 false discovery rate. Rare TCR sequences dominated, though some public TCRs recurred in many donors.

In the PCR, 60 Vbeta and 13 Jbeta primers were used. Libraries were prepared by immunoSEQ multiplex PCR; TCRdb keeps only in-frame clonotypes and omits some of them. The sample has under 200,000 clones; 81% are singletons. V shed 2 bases and J shed 2 bases, with 8 bases lying between them. Germline V lookup: CDR1 SGHRS, CDR2 YFSETQ. This CDR3 is 13 amino acids long. To note about this clone: Its antigen is undetermined.

The V gene is TRBV5-1, the J gene TRBJ2-7; D not certain. The material sequenced was PBMCs. This TCR came from a man in his forties in good health and CMV-seropositive. The CDR3 sequence: CASSFRNPYEQYF. The DNA for the CDR3 is TGCGCCAGCAGCTTTAGAAATCCCTACGAGCAGTACTTC.